This T cell receptor (beta chain) was captured by sequencing in a study of shared clonotypes between healthy human individuals. As defined, naive CD8 cells were CD45RO-negative and positively selected for CCR7, with terminally differentiated effector memory CD45RA+ cells excluded. The CDR3 has 15 amino acids. Germline assignment: CDR1 MNHEY and CDR2 SVGAGI. The trim removed 0 bases at V and 3 bases at J, leaving 5 bases unmatched. Comments on this clone: Its antigen is still unknown.

In the source study's methods: Junction-only immunoSEQ data arrived without quality scores, meaning filtering differed. The assay was immunoSEQ multiplex PCR, and TCRdb's table has in-frame clones only and misses some. The V and J calls and clone size come from that table; D and trimming were worked out from the DNA. The data hold over 2 million clones, with about 95% observed a single time. General observations from the study: Clonotype sharing across a handful of donors was observed for about 5.2% of naive CD4 clonotypes. Clonotype sharing among donors was thought likely to change with sequencing depth.

The sequenced material came from naive CD8+ T cells sorted from blood. This sequence was found in a man between 18 and 35 years old in good health. The rearrangement uses TRBV6-5 and TRBJ2-7, with 7 bases fitting TRBD1. CDR3 sequence reads: CASSYSGDSLYEQYF. The CDR3, as DNA: TGTGCCAGCAGTTACTCGGGGGACAGCCTCTACGAGCAGTACTTC.